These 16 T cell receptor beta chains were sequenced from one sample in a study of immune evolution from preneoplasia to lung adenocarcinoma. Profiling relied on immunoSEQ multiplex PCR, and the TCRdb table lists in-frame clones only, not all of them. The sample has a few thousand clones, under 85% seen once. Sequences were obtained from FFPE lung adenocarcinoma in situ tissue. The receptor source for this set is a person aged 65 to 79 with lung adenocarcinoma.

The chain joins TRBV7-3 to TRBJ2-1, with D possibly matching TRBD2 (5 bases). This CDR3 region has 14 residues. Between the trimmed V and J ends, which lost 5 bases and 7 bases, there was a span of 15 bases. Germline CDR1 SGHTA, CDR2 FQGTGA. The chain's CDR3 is CASSPRTGINEQFF. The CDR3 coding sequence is TGTGCCAGCAGCCCCAGAACCGGGATTAATGAGCAGTTCTTC.

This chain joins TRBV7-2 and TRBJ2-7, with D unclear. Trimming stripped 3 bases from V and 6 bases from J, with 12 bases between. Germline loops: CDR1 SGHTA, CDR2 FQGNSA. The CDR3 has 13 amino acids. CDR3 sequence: CASSLGYVLEQYF. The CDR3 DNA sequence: TGTGCCAGCAGCTTGGGGTATGTCCTCGAGCAGTACTTC.

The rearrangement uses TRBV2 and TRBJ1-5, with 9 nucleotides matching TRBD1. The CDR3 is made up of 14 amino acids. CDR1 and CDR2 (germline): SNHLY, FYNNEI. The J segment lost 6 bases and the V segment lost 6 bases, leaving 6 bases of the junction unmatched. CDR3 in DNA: TGTGCCAGCAGCGAAACAGGGGGCACTCAGCCCCAGCATTTT. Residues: CASSETGGTQPQHF.

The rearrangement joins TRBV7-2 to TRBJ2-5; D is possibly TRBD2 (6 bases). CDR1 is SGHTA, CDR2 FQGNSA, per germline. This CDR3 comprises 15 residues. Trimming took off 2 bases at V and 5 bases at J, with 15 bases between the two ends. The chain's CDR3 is CASSLSTSAGETQYF. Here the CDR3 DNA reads TGTGCCAGCAGCTTATCGACCTCTGCGGGGGAGACCCAGTACTTC.

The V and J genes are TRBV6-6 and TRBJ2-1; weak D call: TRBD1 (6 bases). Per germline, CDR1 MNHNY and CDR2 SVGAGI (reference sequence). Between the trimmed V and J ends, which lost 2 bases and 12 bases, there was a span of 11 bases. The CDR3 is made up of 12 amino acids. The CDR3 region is CASSYQQGPQFF. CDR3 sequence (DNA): TGTGCCAGCAGTTACCAACAGGGTCCGCAGTTCTTC.

The CDR3 DNA reads TGTGCCAGCAGCCCCGGCCAGCAGGCGCTCTATGGCTACACCTTC. Encoded protein: CASSPGQQALYGYTF. The rearrangement links TRBV7-9 to TRBJ1-2; D uncertain. Germline lookup yields CDR1 SEHNR and CDR2 FQNEAQ (reference sequence). CDR3 length equals 15 residues. Trimming took 5 bases from V and 4 from J, leaving 17 bases between them.

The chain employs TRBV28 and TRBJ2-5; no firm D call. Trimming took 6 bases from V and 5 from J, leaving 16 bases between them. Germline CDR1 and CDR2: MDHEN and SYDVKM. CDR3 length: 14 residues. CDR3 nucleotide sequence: TGTGCCAGCAGCCCATTCTTTAGTTTTGAGACCCAGTACTTC. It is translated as CASSPFFSFETQYF. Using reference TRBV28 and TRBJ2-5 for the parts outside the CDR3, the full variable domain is DVKVTQSSRYLVKRTGEKVFLECVQDMDHENMFWYRQDPGLGLRLIYFSYDVKMKEKGDIPEGYSVSREKKERFSLILESASTNQTSMYLCASSPFFSFETQYFGPGTRLLVL.

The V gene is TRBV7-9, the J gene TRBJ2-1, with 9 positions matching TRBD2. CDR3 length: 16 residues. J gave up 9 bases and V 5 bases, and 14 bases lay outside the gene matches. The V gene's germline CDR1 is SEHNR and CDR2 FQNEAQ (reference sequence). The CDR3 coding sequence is TGTGCCAGCAGCATGGTAGCGGGAGTTCTTGTGGTTGAGCAGTTCTTC. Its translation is CASSMVAGVLVVEQFF.

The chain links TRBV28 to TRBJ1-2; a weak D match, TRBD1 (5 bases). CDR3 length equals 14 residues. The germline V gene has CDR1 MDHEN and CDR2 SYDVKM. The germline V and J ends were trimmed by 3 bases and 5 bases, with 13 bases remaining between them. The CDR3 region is CASSFDSVRYGYTF. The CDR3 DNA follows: TGTGCCAGCAGTTTCGACAGCGTAAGATATGGCTACACCTTC.

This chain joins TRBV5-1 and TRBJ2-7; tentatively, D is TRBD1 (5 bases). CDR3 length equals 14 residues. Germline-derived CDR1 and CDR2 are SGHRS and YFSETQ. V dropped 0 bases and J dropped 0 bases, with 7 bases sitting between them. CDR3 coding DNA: TGCGCCAGCAGCTTGGTGACAGACTCCTACGAGCAGTACTTC. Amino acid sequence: CASSLVTDSYEQYF.

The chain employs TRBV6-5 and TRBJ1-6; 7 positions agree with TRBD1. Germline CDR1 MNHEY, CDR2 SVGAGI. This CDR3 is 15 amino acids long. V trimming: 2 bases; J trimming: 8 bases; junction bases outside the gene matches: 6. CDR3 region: CASSYTTGTDSPLHF. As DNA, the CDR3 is TGTGCCAGCAGTTACACGACAGGGACCGATTCACCCCTCCACTTT.

CDR3 nucleotides: TGTGCCAGTAATGGCCTTTACAATGAGCAGTTCTTC. Residues: CASNGLYNEQFF. The J gene is TRBJ2-1, the V gene TRBV19; D is uncertain. The CDR3 has 12 amino acids. Trimming took off 7 bases at V and 4 bases at J, with 8 bases between the two ends. Per germline, CDR1 LNHDA and CDR2 SQIVND (reference sequence). Based on the CDR3 plus reference TRBV19 and TRBJ2-1, the full variable domain is DGGITQSPKYLFRKEGQNVTLSCEQNLNHDAMYWYRQDPGQGLRLIYYSQIVNDFQKGDIAEGYSVSREKKESFPLTVTSAQKNPTAFYLCASNGLYNEQFFGPGTRLTVL.

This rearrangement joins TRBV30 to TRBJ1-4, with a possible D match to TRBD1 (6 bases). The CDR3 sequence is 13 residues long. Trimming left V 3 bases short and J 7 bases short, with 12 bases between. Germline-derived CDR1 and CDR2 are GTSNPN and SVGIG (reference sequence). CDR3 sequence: CAWSRGGGEKLFF. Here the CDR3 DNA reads TGTGCCTGGAGCCGAGGGGGTGGTGAAAAACTGTTTTTT. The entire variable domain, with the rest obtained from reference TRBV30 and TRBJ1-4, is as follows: SQTIHQWPATLVQPVGSPLSLECTVEGTSNPNLYWYRQAAGRGLQLLFYSVGIGQISSEVPQNLSASRPQDRQFILSSKKLLLSDSGFYLCAWSRGGGEKLFFGSGTQLSVL.

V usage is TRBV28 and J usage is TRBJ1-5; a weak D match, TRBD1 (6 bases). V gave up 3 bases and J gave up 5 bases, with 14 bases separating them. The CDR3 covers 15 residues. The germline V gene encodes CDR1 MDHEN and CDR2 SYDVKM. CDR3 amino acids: CASSLSGAWDQPQHF. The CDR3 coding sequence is TGTGCCAGCAGTTTGTCGGGGGCTTGGGATCAGCCCCAGCATTTT.

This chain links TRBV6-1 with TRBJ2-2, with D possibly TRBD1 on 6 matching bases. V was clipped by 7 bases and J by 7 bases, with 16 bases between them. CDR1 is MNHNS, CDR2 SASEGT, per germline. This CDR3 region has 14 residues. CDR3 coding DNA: TGTGCCAGCACCGCGAAGGGGGAGAGCGGGGAGCTGTTTTTT. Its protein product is CASTAKGESGELFF.

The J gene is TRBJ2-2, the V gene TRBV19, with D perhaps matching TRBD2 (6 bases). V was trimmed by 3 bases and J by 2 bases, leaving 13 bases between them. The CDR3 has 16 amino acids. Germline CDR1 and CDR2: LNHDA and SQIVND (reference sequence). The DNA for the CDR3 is TGTGCCAGTAGTATCGGGGCGGGATCCAACACCGGGGAGCTGTTTTTT. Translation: CASSIGAGSNTGELFF.